The text below deals with one T cell receptor (beta chain). Its specificity is unknown. This entry belongs to a study of regulatory and conventional T cells in RAG deficiency. Overall study findings and caveats: Sorted Omenn CD25-high CD127-low cells may not be bona fide Tregs.

J was trimmed by 0 bases and V by 2 bases; bases with no gene match: 0. The CDR3 is 14 amino acids. Germline lookup yields CDR1 ENHRY and CDR2 SYGVKD. The protocol was immunoSEQ multiplex PCR, while the TCRdb copy is restricted to in-frame clones and leaves out a portion. Of 9,400 or so clones detected, 89% appear once; the ten largest clones hold 1% to 1.5%. The sorted regulatory T cells were CD4+, CD25-high and CD127-low, with genomic DNA sequenced. This sample also belongs to another study, concerning regulatory T cells. That work adds: Primers: 52 TRBV forward and 13 TRBJ reverse.

The sequence derives from a human donor in good health. The sample consisted of Tregs sorted from blood. The chain recombines TRBV10-3 with TRBJ1-2; 7 nucleotides line up with TRBD1. As DNA, the CDR3 is TGTGCCATCAGTGAGGACAGGGCTAACTATGGCTACACCTTC. Amino acid sequence: CAISEDRANYGYTF.